The 26 T cell receptor beta chains reported below all come from one sample, sequenced in a study of beta chain features in type 1 diabetes. Reverse transcription of all isolated RNA meant that expressed TCRB transcripts were sequenced. Repertoires were generated with immunoSEQ multiplex PCR, while TCRdb's copy carries only in-frame clones and drops some. Counted here are nearly 350,000 clones, less than 10% occurring once; the ten biggest clones make up less than 0.45%. Input material: central memory CD4+ T cells from blood. These receptors all stem from a woman aged 18-30 years in good health.

J is TRBJ2-7 and V is TRBV28, with 7 bases identical to TRBD1. This CDR3 has 19 residues. The V segment lost 5 bases and the J segment 1 base; nucleotides outside the gene matches: 20. The germline V gene has CDR1 MDHEN and CDR2 SYDVKM. The CDR3 loop is CASSPIRGSARGASYEQYF. CDR3 DNA: TGTGCCAGCAGTCCCATCAGGGGGTCGGCCCGAGGGGCGTCCTACGAGCAGTACTTC. Based on the CDR3 plus reference TRBV28 and TRBJ2-7, the full variable domain is DVKVTQSSRYLVKRTGEKVFLECVQDMDHENMFWYRQDPGLGLRLIYFSYDVKMKEKGDIPEGYSVSREKKERFSLILESASTNQTSMYLCASSPIRGSARGASYEQYFGPGTRLTVT.

This chain joins TRBV11-3 and TRBJ2-2; 7 bases align to TRBD2. The CDR3 sequence is 15 residues long. Germline trimming cut 1 base from V and 9 bases from J; bases unmatched to any gene: 8. Looked up from germline, CDR1 is SGHNT and CDR2 is YENEEA. The CDR3 here is CASSLGLTSNRELFF. DNA for the CDR3: TGTGCCAGCAGCTTAGGACTGACTAGCAATCGGGAGCTGTTTTTT.

This clone was recorded a few times. V usage is TRBV19 and J usage is TRBJ2-2; 12 bases match TRBD1. The CDR3 runs 18 residues. Germline CDR1 reads LNHDA; CDR2 reads SQIVND (reference sequence). Trimming at V came to 4 bases and at J to 2 bases, leaving 8 bases not matched to a gene. The CDR3 DNA is TGTGCCAGTAGTACCTATAGGGACAGGGGGCTTAACACCGGGGAGCTGTTTTTT. Its translation is CASSTYRDRGLNTGELFF.

This chain uses TRBV2 with TRBJ2-5; perhaps TRBD1 as D (6 bases). The V and J ends lost 6 bases and 4 bases respectively, with 12 bases between them. Per germline, CDR1 SNHLY and CDR2 FYNNEI. The CDR3 runs to 13 residues. The DNA of the CDR3 is TGTGCCAGCAGCGACTTGACAGGAGAGACCCAGTACTTC. Its translation is CASSDLTGETQYF.

There are a few counts of this clone. The CDR3 nucleotides read TGTGCCAGCAGCTTGGACAGATATACAGGGGGCGGAAACACCATATATTTT. This gives the protein CASSLDRYTGGGNTIYF. V is TRBV7-2 and J is TRBJ1-3, with 9 bases that match TRBD1. The V gene's germline CDR1 is SGHTA and CDR2 FQGNSA. Unmatched junction bases numbered 10, after V lost 3 bases and J lost 4 bases. This CDR3 has 17 residues.

This clone was detected a few times. The V and J genes are TRBV5-4 and TRBJ2-5, with D hard to call. The germline gives CDR1 SGHNT, CDR2 YYREEE (reference sequence). This CDR3 is 16 amino acids long. Trimming stripped 1 base from V and 5 bases from J, with 18 bases between. The CDR3 protein is CASSLMMDPMTETQYF. CDR3 nucleotide sequence: TGTGCCAGCAGCTTGATGATGGACCCGATGACCGAGACCCAGTACTTC.

Many counts were recorded for this clone. The same CDR3 can be traced to other DNA sequences in this sample. The V gene is TRBV5-4, the J gene TRBJ1-1, with 7 positions matching TRBD1. The CDR3 has 14 amino acids. The V and J ends lost 4 bases and 1 base, in that order; junction bases with no gene match: 4. From germline, CDR1 is SGHNT and CDR2 YYREEE (reference sequence). The CDR3 DNA reads as TGTGCCAGCAGCGCGGGACAGCAGAACACTGAAGCTTTCTTT. Protein sequence: CASSAGQQNTEAFF.

Only a few counts were recorded for this clone. The chain recombines TRBV2 with TRBJ2-1; D not certain. V shed 6 bases and J shed 1 base, with 4 bases lying between them. CDR3 length equals 12 residues. Looked up from germline, CDR1 is SNHLY and CDR2 is FYNNEI. In DNA form, the CDR3 reads TGTGCCAGCAGAGGTTCCTACAATGAGCAGTTCTTC. This encodes CASRGSYNEQFF.

The V and J genes are TRBV6-1 and TRBJ2-7, with TRBD2 identical over 10 bases. Looked up from germline, CDR1 is MNHNS and CDR2 is SASEGT. The CDR3 has 15 residues. The V segment lost 7 bases and the J segment 0 bases; nucleotides outside the gene matches: 6. CDR3 in amino acids: CASTVSSGSSYEQYF. The CDR3 nucleotides read TGTGCCAGCACTGTTTCTAGCGGGAGCTCCTACGAGCAGTACTTC.

This clone was counted a few times. The chain recombines TRBV19 with TRBJ1-1; D may be TRBD1 (6 bases). The germline V gene has CDR1 LNHDA and CDR2 SQIVND (reference sequence). The CDR3 spans 17 residues. Trimming cost V 1 base and J 4 bases, with 19 bases left between them. This CDR3 is CASSIGLRGAGITEAFF. CDR3 in DNA: TGTGCCAGTAGTATAGGACTCAGGGGCGCGGGGATCACTGAAGCTTTCTTT.

This clone was picked up a small number of times. The V gene is TRBV4-2, the J gene TRBJ2-1; the match to TRBD2 covers 12 bases. Germline V gives CDR1 LGHNA, CDR2 YNFKEQ. J gave up 6 bases and V 3 bases, and 6 bases lay outside the gene matches. There are 16 residues in the CDR3. The CDR3 loop is CASSQPTSGSPNEQFF. CDR3 DNA sequence: TGTGCCAGCAGCCAGCCGACTAGCGGGAGCCCCAATGAGCAGTTCTTC.

The gene calls are TRBV2 and TRBJ1-1, with D possibly being TRBD1 (6 bases). The V end was cut by 7 bases, the J end by 7 bases, with 22 bases between. This CDR3 region has 15 residues. CDR1 and CDR2 (germline): SNHLY, FYNNEI. The CDR3 nucleotides are TGTGCCAGCACCTCTGAACAGGGTGAGGCGGTTGAAGCTTTCTTT. It yields the protein CASTSEQGEAVEAFF. The full variable domain, in which reference TRBV2 and TRBJ1-1 provide the parts outside the CDR3, is EPEVTQTPSHQVTQMGQEVILRCVPISNHLYFYWYRQILGQKVEFLVSFYNNEISEKSEIFDDQFSVERPDGSNFTLKIRSTKLEDSAMYFCASTSEQGEAVEAFFGQGTRLTVV.

The sample holds a few counts of this clone. The chain joins TRBV5-1 to TRBJ2-1; possible D gene TRBD2, 5 bases. CDR3 length: 15 amino acids. The germline gives CDR1 SGHRS, CDR2 YFSETQ. V gave up 4 bases and J gave up 0 bases, with 11 bases separating them. Here the CDR3 reads CASSEEGYSYNEQFF. The CDR3 DNA is TGCGCCAGCAGCGAAGAGGGCTACTCCTACAATGAGCAGTTCTTC.

This sequence joins TRBV7-3 and TRBJ2-5, with 9 bases aligning to TRBD1. The J call could be wrong; TRBJ2-7 is a better fit for the DNA end. The CDR3 runs 15 residues. CDR1 SGHTA and CDR2 FQGTGA come from the germline V gene. CDR3 nucleotides: TGTGCCAGCAGCTTATTACAGGGGGCTGCCTACGAGCAGTACTTC. Its translation is CASSLLQGAAYEQYF.

The rearrangement uses TRBV4-1 and TRBJ2-5; the D call may be TRBD1 or TRBD2 (5 bases each). Germline V lookup: CDR1 MGHRA, CDR2 YSYEKL. There are 13 residues in the CDR3. With 3 bases removed from V and 5 bases from J, the gap between germline ends came to 10 bases. The CDR3 DNA reads as TGCGCCAGCAGCCATGAGGGACGGGAGACCCAGTACTTC. Protein product: CASSHEGRETQYF.

Concerning this clone itself: Different DNA sequences within this sample yield the same CDR3. J is TRBJ2-2 and V is TRBV9; D remains unclear. Germline CDR1 and CDR2: SGDLS and YYNGEE. V was cut by 2 bases and J by 6 bases, with 5 bases left in between. The CDR3 has 12 amino acids. This CDR3 reads CASSVVSGELFF. CDR3 sequence (DNA): TGTGCCAGCAGCGTCGTGTCCGGGGAGCTGTTTTTT.

The chain recombines TRBV11-2 with TRBJ2-7; D is unresolved. The CDR3 spans 12 residues. Germline CDR1 and CDR2: SGHAT and FQNNGV. The V and J ends lost 4 bases and 3 bases respectively, with 7 bases between them. The CDR3 sequence: CASSSRSYEQYF. The CDR3 DNA follows: TGTGCCAGCAGCTCTAGGAGCTACGAGCAGTACTTC. The complete variable domain, with remaining parts taken from reference TRBV11-2 and TRBJ2-7, reads EAGVAQSPRYKIIEKRQSVAFWCNPISGHATLYWYQQILGQGPKLLIQFQNNGVVDDSQLPKDRFSAERLKGVDSTLKIQPAKLEDSAVYLCASSSRSYEQYFGPGTRLTVT.

This clone was seen many times. This chain uses TRBV7-2 with TRBJ2-1; weak D call: TRBD2 (5 bases). V lost 5 bases and J 4 bases, leaving 9 bases between the germline ends. The CDR3 totals 13 residues. CDR1 and CDR2 (germline): SGHTA, FQGNSA. As DNA, the CDR3 is TGTGCCAGCAGCCGAGGGAGTTACAATGAGCAGTTCTTC. Amino acids: CASSRGSYNEQFF. The variable domain in full, with the rest retrieved from reference TRBV7-2 and TRBJ2-1, is GAGVSQSPSNKVTEKGKDVELRCDPISGHTALYWYRQSLGQGLEFLIYFQGNSAPDKSGLPSDRFSAERTGGSVSTLTIQRTQQEDSAVYLCASSRGSYNEQFFGPGTRLTVL.

This clone appeared a few times. The chain uses TRBV28 and TRBJ2-2; D remains unclear. CDR1 and CDR2 (germline): MDHEN, SYDVKM. This CDR3 comprises 13 residues. V lost 2 bases to trimming and J lost 8 bases, with 9 bases between them. The CDR3 loop is CASSLVVPGELFF. Written as DNA, the CDR3 is TGTGCCAGCAGTTTAGTAGTCCCTGGGGAGCTGTTTTTT.

The gene calls are TRBV18 and TRBJ2-1; 11 bases match TRBD1. The CDR3 has 15 residues. Germline V lookup: CDR1 KGHSH, CDR2 LQKENI. J was trimmed by 15 bases and V by 3 bases; bases with no gene match: 13. The CDR3 sequence is CASSPPGQGDPKRFF. The DNA for the CDR3 is TGTGCCAGCTCACCGCCGGGACAGGGGGACCCAAAACGGTTCTTC.

The rearrangement uses TRBV5-1 and TRBJ2-7; D remains unclear. V was trimmed by 0 bases and J by 7 bases, leaving 11 bases between them. This CDR3 region has 13 residues. Germline CDR1 SGHRS, CDR2 YFSETQ. DNA for the CDR3: TGCGCCAGCAGCTTGGGACGGTCTAGTGAGCAGTACTTC. Its protein is CASSLGRSSEQYF. Complete variable domain (other parts from reference TRBV5-1 and TRBJ2-7): KAGVTQTPRYLIKTRGQQVTLSCSPISGHRSVSWYQQTPGQGLQFLFEYFSETQRNKGNFPGRFSGRQFSNSRSEMNVSTLELGDSALYLCASSLGRSSEQYFGPGTRLTVT.

This clone was counted between two and nine times. The genes are TRBV18 and TRBJ1-2; unclear D gene. The V gene lost 1 base and the J gene lost 6 bases, with 12 bases spanning the gap. Germline lookup yields CDR1 KGHSH and CDR2 LQKENI. The CDR3 covers 14 residues. CDR3 DNA: TGTGCCAGCTCACCACAACAAGAAAGCGATGGCTACACCTTC. This gives the protein CASSPQQESDGYTF.

V usage is TRBV7-2 and J usage is TRBJ2-7; a possible D gene is TRBD2 (5 bases). Germline loops: CDR1 SGHTA, CDR2 FQGNSA. Trimming stripped 0 bases from V and 3 bases from J, with 12 bases between. The CDR3 totals 15 residues. CDR3 loop: CASSLAGEGSYEQYF. Written as DNA, the CDR3 is TGTGCCAGCAGCTTAGCCGGGGAAGGGAGCTACGAGCAGTACTTC.

Details on this clone: This sample includes further DNA sequences coding for the same CDR3. This chain uses TRBV27 with TRBJ2-6; no clear D gene. Trimming took off 2 bases at V and 0 bases at J, with 5 bases between the two ends. Germline V gene lookup returns CDR1 MNHEY and CDR2 SMNVEV (reference sequence). The CDR3 covers 15 residues. The CDR3 DNA reads as TGTGCCAGCAGTTTAAAGGGCTCTGGGGCCAACGTCCTGACTTTC. This encodes CASSLKGSGANVLTF.

This clone was detected a few times. The CDR3: CASSYPELRKETQYF. The CDR3 DNA is TGTGCCAGCAGTTACCCGGAGTTACGTAAAGAGACCCAGTACTTC. The chain couples TRBV6-6 to TRBJ2-5; D remains ambiguous. From germline, CDR1 is MNHNY and CDR2 SVGAGI (reference sequence). This CDR3 contains 15 residues. V lost 2 bases and J lost 3, with 13 bases in between.

In this sample, this clone turned up a few times. The chain combines TRBV29-1 with TRBJ2-7; 14 nucleotides match TRBD2. Germline CDR1 SQVTM, CDR2 ANQGSEA. The CDR3 spans 15 residues. With 6 bases clipped from V and 7 bases from J, the junction kept 11 bases outside the gene matches. The CDR3 nucleotides are TGCAGCGTCCATACCGGGACTAGCGGGAGTCGGGAGCAGTACTTC. It yields the protein CSVHTGTSGSREQYF.